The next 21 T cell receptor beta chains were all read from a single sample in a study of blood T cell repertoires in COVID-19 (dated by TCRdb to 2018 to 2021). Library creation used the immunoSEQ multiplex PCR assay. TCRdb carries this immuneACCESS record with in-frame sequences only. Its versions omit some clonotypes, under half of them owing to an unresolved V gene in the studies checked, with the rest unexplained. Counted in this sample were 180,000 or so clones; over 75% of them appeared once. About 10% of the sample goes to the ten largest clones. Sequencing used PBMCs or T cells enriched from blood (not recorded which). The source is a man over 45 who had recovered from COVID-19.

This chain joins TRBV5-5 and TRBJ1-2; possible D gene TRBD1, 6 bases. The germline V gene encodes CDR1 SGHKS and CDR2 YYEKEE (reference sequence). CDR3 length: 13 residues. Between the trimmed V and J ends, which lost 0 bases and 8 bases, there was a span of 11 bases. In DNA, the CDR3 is TGTGCCAGCAGCTTGGCGGGGGGCTGGGGCTACACCTTC. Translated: CASSLAGGWGYTF.

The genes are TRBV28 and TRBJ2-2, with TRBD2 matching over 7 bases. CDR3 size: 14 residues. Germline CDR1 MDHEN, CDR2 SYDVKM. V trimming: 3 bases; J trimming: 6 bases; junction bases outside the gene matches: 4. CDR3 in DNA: TGTGCCAGCAGTTTTCTCGGGGGGTCCGGGGAGCTGTTTTTT. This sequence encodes CASSFLGGSGELFF.

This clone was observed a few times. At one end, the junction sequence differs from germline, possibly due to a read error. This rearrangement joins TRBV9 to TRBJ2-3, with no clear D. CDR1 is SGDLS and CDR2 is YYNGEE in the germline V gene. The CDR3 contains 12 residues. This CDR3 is CASSVDTNTQYF. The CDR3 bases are TGTGCCAGCAGCGTAGACACAAATACGCAGTATTTT.

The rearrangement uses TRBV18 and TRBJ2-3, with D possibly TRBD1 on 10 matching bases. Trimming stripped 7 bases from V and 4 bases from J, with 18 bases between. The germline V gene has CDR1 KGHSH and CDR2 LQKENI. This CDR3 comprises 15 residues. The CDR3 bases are TGTGCCAGCTTTTCTAGCGGGACAGGGGCAGATACGCAGTATTTT. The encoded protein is CASFSSGTGADTQYF.

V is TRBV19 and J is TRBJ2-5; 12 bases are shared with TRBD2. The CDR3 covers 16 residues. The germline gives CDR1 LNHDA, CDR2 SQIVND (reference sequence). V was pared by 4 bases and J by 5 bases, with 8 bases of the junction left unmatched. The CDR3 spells CASSRLAGESWETQYF. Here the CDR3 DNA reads TGTGCCAGTAGTAGACTAGCGGGGGAAAGTTGGGAGACCCAGTACTTC.

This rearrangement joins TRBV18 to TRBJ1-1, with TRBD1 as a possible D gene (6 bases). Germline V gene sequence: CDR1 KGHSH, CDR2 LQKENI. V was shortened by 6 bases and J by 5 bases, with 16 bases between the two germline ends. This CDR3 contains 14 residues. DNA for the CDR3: TGTGCCAGCTCCCCCCCACTCCAGGGGACTGAAGCTTTCTTT. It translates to CASSPPLQGTEAFF.

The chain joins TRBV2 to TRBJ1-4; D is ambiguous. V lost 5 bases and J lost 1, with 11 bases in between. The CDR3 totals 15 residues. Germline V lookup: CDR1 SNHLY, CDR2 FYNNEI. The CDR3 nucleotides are TGTGCCAGCAGTACCAACGGGTTAACTAATGAAAAACTGTTTTTT. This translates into CASSTNGLTNEKLFF.

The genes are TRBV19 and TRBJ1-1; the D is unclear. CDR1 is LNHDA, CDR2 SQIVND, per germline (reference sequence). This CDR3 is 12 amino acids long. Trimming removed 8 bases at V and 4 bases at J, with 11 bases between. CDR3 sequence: CASLRGATEAFF. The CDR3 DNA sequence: TGTGCCAGTCTTCGGGGAGCCACTGAAGCTTTCTTT. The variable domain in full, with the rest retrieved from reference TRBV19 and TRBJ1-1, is DGGITQSPKYLFRKEGQNVTLSCEQNLNHDAMYWYRQDPGQGLRLIYYSQIVNDFQKGDIAEGYSVSREKKESFPLTVTSAQKNPTAFYLCASLRGATEAFFGQGTRLTVV.

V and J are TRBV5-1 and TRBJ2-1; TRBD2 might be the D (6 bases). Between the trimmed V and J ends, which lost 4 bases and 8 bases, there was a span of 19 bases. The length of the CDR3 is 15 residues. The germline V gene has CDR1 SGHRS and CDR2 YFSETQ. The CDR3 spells CASSRLAEIGDEQFF. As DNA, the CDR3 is TGCGCCAGCAGCCGATTAGCGGAAATCGGGGATGAGCAGTTCTTC.

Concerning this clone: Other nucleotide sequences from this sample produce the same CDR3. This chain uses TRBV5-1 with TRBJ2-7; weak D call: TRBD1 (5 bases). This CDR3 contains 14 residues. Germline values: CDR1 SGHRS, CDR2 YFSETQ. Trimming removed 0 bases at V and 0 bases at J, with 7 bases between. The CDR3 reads CASSLATGSYEQYF. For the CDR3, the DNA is TGCGCCAGCAGCTTGGCCACAGGCTCCTACGAGCAGTACTTC.

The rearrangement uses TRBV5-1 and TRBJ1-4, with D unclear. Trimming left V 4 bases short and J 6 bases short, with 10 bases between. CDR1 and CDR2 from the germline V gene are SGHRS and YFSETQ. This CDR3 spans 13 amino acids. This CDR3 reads CASSQSDDEKLFF. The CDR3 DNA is TGCGCCAGCAGCCAGAGCGACGATGAAAAACTGTTTTTT.

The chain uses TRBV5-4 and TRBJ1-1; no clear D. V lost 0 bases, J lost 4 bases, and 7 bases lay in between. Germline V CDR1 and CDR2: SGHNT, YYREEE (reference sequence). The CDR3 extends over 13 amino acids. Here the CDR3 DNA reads TGTGCCAGCAGCTTGGAACCCAGCACTGAAGCTTTCTTT. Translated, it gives CASSLEPSTEAFF. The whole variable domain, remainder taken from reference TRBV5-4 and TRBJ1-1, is ETGVTQSPTHLIKTRGQQVTLRCSSQSGHNTVSWYQQALGQGPQFIFQYYREEENGRGNFPPRFSGLQFPNYSSELNVNALELDDSALYLCASSLEPSTEAFFGQGTRLTVV.

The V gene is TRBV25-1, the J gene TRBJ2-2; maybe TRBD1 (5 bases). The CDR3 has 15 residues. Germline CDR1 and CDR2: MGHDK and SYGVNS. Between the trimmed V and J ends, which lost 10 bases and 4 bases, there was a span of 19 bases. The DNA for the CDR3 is TGTGCCACCTCGACAGCCCCGGAGACCACCGGGGAGCTGTTTTTT. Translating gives CATSTAPETTGELFF. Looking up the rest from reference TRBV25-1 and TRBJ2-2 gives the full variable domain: EADIYQTPRYLVIGTGKKITLECSQTMGHDKMYWYQQDPGMELHLIHYSYGVNSTEKGDLSSESTVSRIRTEHFPLTLESARPSHTSQYLCATSTAPETTGELFFGEGSRLTVL.

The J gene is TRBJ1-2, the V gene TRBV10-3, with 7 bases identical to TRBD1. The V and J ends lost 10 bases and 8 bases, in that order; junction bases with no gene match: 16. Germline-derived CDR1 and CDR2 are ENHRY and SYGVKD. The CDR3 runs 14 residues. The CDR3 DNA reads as TGTGCCACCCAGAAGACAGGGAGTGGAGACGGCTACACCTTC. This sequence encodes CATQKTGSGDGYTF.

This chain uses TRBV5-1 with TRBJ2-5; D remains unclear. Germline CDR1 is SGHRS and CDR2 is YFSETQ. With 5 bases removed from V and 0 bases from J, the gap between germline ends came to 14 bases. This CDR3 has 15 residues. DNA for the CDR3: TGCGCCAGCAGGGGTGACACTGGATACCAAGAGACCCAGTACTTC. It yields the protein CASRGDTGYQETQYF.

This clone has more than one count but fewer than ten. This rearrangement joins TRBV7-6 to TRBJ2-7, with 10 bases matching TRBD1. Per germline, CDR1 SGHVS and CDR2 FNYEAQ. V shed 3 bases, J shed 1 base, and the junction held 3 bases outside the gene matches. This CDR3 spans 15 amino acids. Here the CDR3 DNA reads TGTGCCAGCAGCTTTGGACAGGGGGAGTCCTACGAGCAGTACTTC. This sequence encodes CASSFGQGESYEQYF.

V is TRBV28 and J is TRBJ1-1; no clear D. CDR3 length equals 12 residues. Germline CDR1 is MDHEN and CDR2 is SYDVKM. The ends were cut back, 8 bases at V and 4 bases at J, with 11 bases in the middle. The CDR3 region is CASRLPGTEAFF. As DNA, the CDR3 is TGTGCCAGCCGACTACCGGGCACTGAAGCTTTCTTT.

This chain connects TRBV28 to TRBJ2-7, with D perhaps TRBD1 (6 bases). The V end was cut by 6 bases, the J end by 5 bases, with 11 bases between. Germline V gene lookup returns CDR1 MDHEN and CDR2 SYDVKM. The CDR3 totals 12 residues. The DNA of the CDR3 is TGTGCCAGCAGGGACAGTGGGGACGAGCAGTACTTC. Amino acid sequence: CASRDSGDEQYF.

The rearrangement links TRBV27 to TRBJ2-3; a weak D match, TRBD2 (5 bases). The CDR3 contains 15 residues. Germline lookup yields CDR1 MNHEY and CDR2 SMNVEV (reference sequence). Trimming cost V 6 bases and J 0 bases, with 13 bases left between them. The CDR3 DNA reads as TGTGCCAGCAGCTTAGACCCGGGGAGCACAGATACGCAGTATTTT. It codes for CASSLDPGSTDTQYF.

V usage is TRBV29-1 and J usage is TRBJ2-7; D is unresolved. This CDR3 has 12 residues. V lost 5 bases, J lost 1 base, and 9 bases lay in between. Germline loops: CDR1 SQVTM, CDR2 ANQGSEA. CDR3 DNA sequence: TGCAGCGTTCTAGACGGTTCCTACGAGCAGTACTTC. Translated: CSVLDGSYEQYF.

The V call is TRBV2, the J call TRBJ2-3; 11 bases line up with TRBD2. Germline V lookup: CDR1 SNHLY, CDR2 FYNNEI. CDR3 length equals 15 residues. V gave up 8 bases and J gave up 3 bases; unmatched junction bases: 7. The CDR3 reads CASQTSGGMTDTQYF. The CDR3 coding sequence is TGTGCCAGCCAAACTAGCGGGGGAATGACAGATACGCAGTATTTT.